This T cell receptor (beta chain) was obtained from a study of identifying expanded T cells in peripheral blood. CDR1 SGHRS and CDR2 YFSETQ come from the germline V gene. CDR3 length: 17 amino acids. Trimming at V came to 2 bases and at J to 0 bases, leaving 9 bases not matched to a gene. During the collection period, no donor immune events like infections were recorded. Study findings and constraints: Clone count variance between roughly 2-week samples rose with total template count. Differentially abundant clones: roughly 1.2 between replicates, about 15 at two to three weeks, around 20 at four.

The protocol was immunoSEQ multiplex PCR, while the TCRdb copy is restricted to in-frame clones and leaves out a portion. The table has about 58,000 clones, around 81% seen once; the top ten hold over 15%. With respect to this clone: Antigen specificity is unknown.

The clonotype originates from a person between 18 and 75 years old in good health. Sequencing was done on a sample of blood. V is TRBV5-1 and J is TRBJ2-3; TRBD2 matches at 7 bases. CDR3 DNA: TGCGCCAGCAGCTTACTATGGGCGGGAGAAAGCACAGATACGCAGTATTTT. It translates to CASSLLWAGESTDTQYF.